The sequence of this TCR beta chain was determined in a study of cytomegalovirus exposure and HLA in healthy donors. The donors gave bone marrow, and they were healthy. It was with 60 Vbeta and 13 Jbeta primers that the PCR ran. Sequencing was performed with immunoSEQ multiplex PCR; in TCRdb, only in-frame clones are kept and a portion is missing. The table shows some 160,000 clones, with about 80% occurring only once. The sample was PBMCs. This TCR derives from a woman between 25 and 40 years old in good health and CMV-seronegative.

The CDR3 sequence is CSVMGQPNTGELFF. The CDR3 DNA reads TGCAGTGTTATGGGACAGCCGAACACCGGGGAGCTGTTTTTT. This chain connects TRBV29-1 to TRBJ2-2; TRBD1 matches at 7 bases. This CDR3 has 14 residues. Germline V gives CDR1 SQVTM, CDR2 ANQGSEA.